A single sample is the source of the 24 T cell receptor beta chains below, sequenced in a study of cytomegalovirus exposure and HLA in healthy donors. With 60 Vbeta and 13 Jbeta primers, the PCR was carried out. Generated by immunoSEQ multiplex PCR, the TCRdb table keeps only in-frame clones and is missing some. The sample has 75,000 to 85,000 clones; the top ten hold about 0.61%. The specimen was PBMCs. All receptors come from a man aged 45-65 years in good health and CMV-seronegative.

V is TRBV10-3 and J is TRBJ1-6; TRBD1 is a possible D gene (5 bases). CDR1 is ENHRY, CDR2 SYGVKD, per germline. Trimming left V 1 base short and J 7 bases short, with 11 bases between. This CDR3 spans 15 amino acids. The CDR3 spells CAISEYQGGNSPLHF. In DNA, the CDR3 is TGTGCCATCAGTGAGTATCAGGGCGGCAATTCACCCCTCCACTTT.

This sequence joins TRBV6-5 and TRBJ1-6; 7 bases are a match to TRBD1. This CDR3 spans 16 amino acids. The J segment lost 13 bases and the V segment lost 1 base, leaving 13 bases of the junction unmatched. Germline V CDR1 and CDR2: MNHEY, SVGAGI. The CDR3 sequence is CASSYWSRTGISPLHF. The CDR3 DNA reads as TGTGCCAGCAGTTACTGGTCCCGGACAGGAATATCGCCCCTCCACTTT.

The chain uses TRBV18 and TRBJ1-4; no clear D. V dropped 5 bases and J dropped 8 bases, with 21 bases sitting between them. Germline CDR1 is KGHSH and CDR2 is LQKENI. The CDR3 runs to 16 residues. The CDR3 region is CASSVAAEVFNEKLFF. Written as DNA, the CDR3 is TGTGCCAGCTCAGTTGCCGCAGAGGTATTTAACGAAAAACTGTTTTTT.

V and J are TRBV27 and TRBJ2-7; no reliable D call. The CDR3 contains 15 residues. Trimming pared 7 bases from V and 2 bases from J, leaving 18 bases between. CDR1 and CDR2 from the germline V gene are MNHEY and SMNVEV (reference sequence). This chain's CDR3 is CASTRSGVQTYEQYF. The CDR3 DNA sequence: TGTGCCAGCACCAGATCAGGTGTCCAGACCTACGAGCAGTACTTC.

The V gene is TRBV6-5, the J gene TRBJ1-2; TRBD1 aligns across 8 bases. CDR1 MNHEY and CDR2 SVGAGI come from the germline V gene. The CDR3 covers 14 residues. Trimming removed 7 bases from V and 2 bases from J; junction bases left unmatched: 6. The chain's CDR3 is CASTAGTGNYGYTF. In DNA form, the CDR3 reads TGTGCCAGCACCGCCGGGACAGGCAACTATGGCTACACCTTC.

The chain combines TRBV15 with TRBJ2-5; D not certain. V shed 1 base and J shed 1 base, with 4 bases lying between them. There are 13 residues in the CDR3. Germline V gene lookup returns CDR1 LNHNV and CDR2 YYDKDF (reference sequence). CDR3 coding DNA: TGTGCCACCAGCAGAGGGGCCCAAGAGACCCAGTACTTC. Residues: CATSRGAQETQYF.

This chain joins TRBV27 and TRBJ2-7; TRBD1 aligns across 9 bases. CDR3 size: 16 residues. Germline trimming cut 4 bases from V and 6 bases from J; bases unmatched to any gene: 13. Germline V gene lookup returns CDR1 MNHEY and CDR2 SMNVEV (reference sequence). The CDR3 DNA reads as TGTGCCAGCAGTTCAACCGGGACAGGGTTGAGGGTCGAGCAGTACTTC. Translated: CASSSTGTGLRVEQYF.

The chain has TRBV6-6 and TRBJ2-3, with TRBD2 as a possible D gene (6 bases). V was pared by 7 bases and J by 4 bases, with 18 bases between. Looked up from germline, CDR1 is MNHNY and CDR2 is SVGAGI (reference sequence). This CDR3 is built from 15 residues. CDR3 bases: TGTGCCAGCATCCATAGTAGGAGGGTTGCAGATACGCAGTATTTT. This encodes CASIHSRRVADTQYF.

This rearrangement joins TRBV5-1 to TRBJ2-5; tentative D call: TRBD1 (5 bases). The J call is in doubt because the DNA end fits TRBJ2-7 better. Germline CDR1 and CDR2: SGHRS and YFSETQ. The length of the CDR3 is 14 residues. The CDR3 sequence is CASSYGQGTYEQYF. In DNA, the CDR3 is TGCGCCAGCAGTTATGGACAAGGAACCTACGAGCAGTACTTC.

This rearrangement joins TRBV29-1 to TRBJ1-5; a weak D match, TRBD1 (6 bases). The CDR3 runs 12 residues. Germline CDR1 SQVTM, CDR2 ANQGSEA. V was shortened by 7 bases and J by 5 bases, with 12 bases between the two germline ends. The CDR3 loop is CSARDTHQPQHF. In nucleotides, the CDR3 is TGCAGCGCCCGGGACACGCATCAGCCCCAGCATTTT.

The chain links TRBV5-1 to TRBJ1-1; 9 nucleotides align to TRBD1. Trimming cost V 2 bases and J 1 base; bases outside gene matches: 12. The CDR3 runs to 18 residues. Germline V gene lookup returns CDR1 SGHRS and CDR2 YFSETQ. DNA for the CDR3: TGCGCCAGCAGCTTCGTGAGGTGGGACAGGGCAGAGAACACTGAAGCTTTCTTT. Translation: CASSFVRWDRAENTEAFF.

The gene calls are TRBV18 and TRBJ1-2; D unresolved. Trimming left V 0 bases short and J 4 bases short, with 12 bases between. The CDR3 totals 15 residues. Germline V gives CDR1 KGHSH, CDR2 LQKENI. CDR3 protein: CASSPPGQEGYGYTF. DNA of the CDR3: TGTGCCAGCTCACCACCGGGCCAGGAAGGCTATGGCTACACCTTC.

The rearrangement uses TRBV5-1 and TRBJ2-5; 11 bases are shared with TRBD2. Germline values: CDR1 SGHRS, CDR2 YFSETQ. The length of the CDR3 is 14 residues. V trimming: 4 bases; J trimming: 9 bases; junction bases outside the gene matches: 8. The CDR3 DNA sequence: TGCGCCAGCAGCGATACTAGCGGGGGTGGGCCCCAGTACTTC. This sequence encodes CASSDTSGGGPQYF.

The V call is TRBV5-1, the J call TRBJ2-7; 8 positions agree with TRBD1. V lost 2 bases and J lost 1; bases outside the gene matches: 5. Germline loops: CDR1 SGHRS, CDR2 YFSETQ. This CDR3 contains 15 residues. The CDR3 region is CASSFGTGVSYEQYF. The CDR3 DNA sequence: TGCGCCAGCAGCTTCGGGACAGGAGTTTCCTACGAGCAGTACTTC.

This CDR3 is CAISESALQGSGELFF. The CDR3 nucleotides are TGTGCCATCAGTGAGTCGGCGTTACAGGGGTCCGGGGAGCTGTTTTTT. The chain couples TRBV10-3 to TRBJ2-2; 7 nucleotides line up with TRBD1. The CDR3 contains 16 residues. V lost 0 bases, J lost 6 bases, and 7 bases stayed unmatched. Germline V gene data show CDR1 as ENHRY and CDR2 as SYGVKD.

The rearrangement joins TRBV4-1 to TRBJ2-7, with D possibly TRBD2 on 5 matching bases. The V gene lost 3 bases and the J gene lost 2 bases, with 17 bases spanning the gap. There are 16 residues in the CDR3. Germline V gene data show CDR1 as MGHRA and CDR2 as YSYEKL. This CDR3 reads CASSQAGKIGAYEQYF. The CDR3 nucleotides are TGCGCCAGCAGCCAGGCCGGGAAAATAGGCGCCTACGAGCAGTACTTC.

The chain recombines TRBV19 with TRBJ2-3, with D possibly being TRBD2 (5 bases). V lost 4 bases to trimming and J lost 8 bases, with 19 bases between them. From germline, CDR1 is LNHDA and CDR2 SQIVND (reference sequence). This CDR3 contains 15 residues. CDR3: CASSSSGYGLSTQYF. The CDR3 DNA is TGTGCCAGTAGTAGTTCGGGGTACGGGCTAAGTACGCAGTATTTT. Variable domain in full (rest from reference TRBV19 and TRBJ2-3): DGGITQSPKYLFRKEGQNVTLSCEQNLNHDAMYWYRQDPGQGLRLIYYSQIVNDFQKGDIAEGYSVSREKKESFPLTVTSAQKNPTAFYLCASSSSGYGLSTQYFGPGTRLTVL.

The CDR3 here is CASSVETGGAYEQYF. The CDR3 nucleotides are TGTGCCAGCAGCGTAGAGACAGGGGGGGCCTACGAGCAGTACTTC. The chain uses TRBV9 and TRBJ2-7; 9 nucleotides align to TRBD1. The CDR3 spans 15 residues. CDR1 SGDLS and CDR2 YYNGEE come from the germline V gene. J was trimmed by 2 bases and V by 0 bases; bases with no gene match: 3.

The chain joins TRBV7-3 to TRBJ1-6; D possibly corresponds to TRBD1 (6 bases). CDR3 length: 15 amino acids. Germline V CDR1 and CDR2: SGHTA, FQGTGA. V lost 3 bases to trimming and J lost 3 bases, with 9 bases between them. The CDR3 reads CASSFTGSYNSPLHF. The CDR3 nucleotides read TGTGCCAGCAGCTTTACAGGGAGCTATAATTCACCCCTCCACTTT.

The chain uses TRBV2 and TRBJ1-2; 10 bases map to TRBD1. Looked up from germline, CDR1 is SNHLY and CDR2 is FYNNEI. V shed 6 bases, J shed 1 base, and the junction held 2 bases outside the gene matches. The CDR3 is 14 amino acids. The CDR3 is CASRGTGDNYGYTF. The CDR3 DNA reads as TGTGCCAGCAGGGGGACAGGGGATAACTATGGCTACACCTTC.

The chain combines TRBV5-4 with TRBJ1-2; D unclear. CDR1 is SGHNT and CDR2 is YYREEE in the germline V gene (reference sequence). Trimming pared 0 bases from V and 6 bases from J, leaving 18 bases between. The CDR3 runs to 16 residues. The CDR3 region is CASSLGALRRDHGYTF. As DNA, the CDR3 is TGTGCCAGCAGCTTGGGGGCCCTGAGGAGGGATCATGGCTACACCTTC.

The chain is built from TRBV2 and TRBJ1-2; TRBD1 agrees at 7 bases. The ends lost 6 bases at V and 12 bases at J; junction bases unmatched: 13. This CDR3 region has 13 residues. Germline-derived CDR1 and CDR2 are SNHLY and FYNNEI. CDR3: CASRRDSQARNTF. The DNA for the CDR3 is TGTGCCAGCAGAAGGGACAGCCAAGCTCGAAACACCTTC.

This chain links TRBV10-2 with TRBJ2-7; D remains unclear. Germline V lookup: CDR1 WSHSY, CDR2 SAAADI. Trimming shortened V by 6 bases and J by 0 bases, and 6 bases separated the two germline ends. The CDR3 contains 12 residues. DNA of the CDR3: TGCGCCAGCAGCCCTACCTCCTACGAGCAGTACTTC. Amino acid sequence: CASSPTSYEQYF.

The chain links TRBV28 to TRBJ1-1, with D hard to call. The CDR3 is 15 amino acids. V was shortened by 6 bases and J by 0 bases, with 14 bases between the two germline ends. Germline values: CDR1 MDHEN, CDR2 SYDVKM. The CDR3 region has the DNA TGTGCCAGCAGCCCCGGAGAACGGATGAACACTGAAGCTTTCTTT. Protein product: CASSPGERMNTEAFF.